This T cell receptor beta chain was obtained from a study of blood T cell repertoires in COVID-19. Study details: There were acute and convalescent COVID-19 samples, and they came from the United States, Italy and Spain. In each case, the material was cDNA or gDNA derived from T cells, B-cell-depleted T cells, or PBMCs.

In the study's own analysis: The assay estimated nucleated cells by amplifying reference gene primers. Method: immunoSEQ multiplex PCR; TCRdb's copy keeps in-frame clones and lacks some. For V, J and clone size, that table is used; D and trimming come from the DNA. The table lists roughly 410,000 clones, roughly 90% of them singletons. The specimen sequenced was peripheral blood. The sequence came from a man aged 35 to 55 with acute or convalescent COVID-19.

CDR3 amino acids: CASSYEQGARTEAFF. The CDR3 DNA reads as TGTGCCAGCAGCTACGAACAGGGGGCGCGTACTGAAGCTTTCTTT. The chain joins TRBV4-2 to TRBJ1-1, with 9 bases matching TRBD1. The CDR3 is 15 amino acids. Germline CDR1 reads LGHNA; CDR2 reads YNFKEQ. Trimming cost V 5 bases and J 5 bases; bases outside gene matches: 9.